Listed below are T cell receptor beta chains from one sample, sequenced in a study of CD8+CD57+ T cells in acquired aplastic anemia. In TCRdb, the reads were re-called with MiXCR into one record per CDR3 protein. Of roughly 98,000 distinct CDR3 sequences listed, about 67% are singletons. The specimen sequenced was sorted CD4+, CD8+, or CD8+CD57+ T cells (not recorded which) from PBMCs. The receptors were sampled from a human donor with aplastic anemia. CDR3s include the opening cysteine and the closing phenylalanine or tryptophan. Fields, in order: D gene, clone size, V gene, J gene, CDR3 protein, CDR3 DNA. D genes are given only for firm matches. Rows may omit the clone size; those that give it use once, few, many or a size class.

>TRBD1|-|TRBV19|TRBJ1-5
CASSKAFGQGAGQPQHF
TGTGCCAGTAGTAAAGCCTTTGGACAGGGGGCGGGTCAGCCCCAGCATTTT
>-|-|TRBV6-5|TRBJ1-2
CASSYSTGRRYTF
TGTGCCAGCAGTTACTCGACCGGACGACGCTACACCTTC
>-|many|TRBV2|TRBJ2-7
CASSEYSGSYEQYF
TGTGCCAGCAGTGAATATAGCGGCTCCTACGAGCAGTACTTC
>-|-|TRBV6-5|TRBJ2-3
CASSYSVSTATDTQYF
TGTGCCAGCAGTTACTCGGTGTCGACAGCCACAGATACGCAGTATTTT
>TRBD1|-|TRBV20-1|TRBJ1-5
CSARVQGEGAQHF
TGCAGTGCTAGAGTTCAGGGGGAGGGGGCCCAGCATTTT
>-|-|TRBV7-8|TRBJ2-5
CASSLVGGPGTQYF
TGTGCCAGCAGCTTAGTCGGGGGGCCAGGGACCCAGTACTTC
>-|-|TRBV20-1|TRBJ1-5
CSARDNGGQPQHF
TGCAGTGCTAGAGATAATGGCGGCCAGCCCCAGCATTTT
>TRBD1|-|TRBV29-1|TRBJ2-3
CSVNGQGIGDTQYF
TGCAGCGTTAACGGACAGGGGATTGGAGATACGCAGTATTTT
>-|many|TRBV5-1|TRBJ1-5
CASSPQGSDNQPQHF
TGCGCCAGCAGCCCCCAGGGGAGCGACAATCAGCCCCAGCATTTT
>-|-|TRBV7-2|TRBJ2-2
CASSLTKDTGELFF
TGTGCCAGCAGCTTAACGAAAGACACCGGGGAGCTGTTTTTT
>-|-|TRBV5-6|TRBJ2-7
CASSLVGGYEQYF
TGTGCCAGCAGCTTGGTTGGGGGCTACGAGCAGTACTTC
>TRBD1|once|TRBV6-1|TRBJ1-5
CASKTGGVSQPQHF
TGTGCCAGCAAAACAGGGGGCGTGAGTCAGCCCCAGCATTTT
>-|many|TRBV20-1|TRBJ2-5
CSARGLGVGETQYF
TGCAGTGCTAGAGGCCTCGGGGTGGGAGAGACCCAGTACTTC
>-|-|TRBV15|TRBJ1-1
CATSRAGTNTEAFF
TGTGCCACCAGCAGAGCGGGGACGAACACTGAAGCTTTCTTT
>TRBD2|few|TRBV6-1|TRBJ2-3
CASGSLAGRGTDTQYF
TGTGCCAGCGGATCTCTAGCCGGGAGGGGTACAGATACGCAGTATTTT
>-|many|TRBV7-9|TRBJ2-7
CASSPRASYEQYF
TGTGCCAGCAGCCCGCGGGCTTCCTACGAGCAGTACTTC
>-|few|TRBV20-1|TRBJ2-1
CSARDFLQNNEQFF
TGCAGTGCTAGAGATTTTTTACAGAACAATGAGCAGTTCTTC
>TRBD1|-|TRBV20-1|TRBJ2-3
CSAWDRGADTQYF
TGCAGTGCTTGGGACAGGGGCGCAGATACGCAGTATTTT
>TRBD1|-|TRBV5-1|TRBJ2-5
CASRQGQYQETQYF
TGCGCCAGCAGACAGGGGCAGTACCAAGAGACCCAGTACTTC
>-|-|TRBV7-9|TRBJ2-6
CASSLGRAGGANVLTF
TGTGCCAGCAGCTTAGGCAGGGCGGGGGGGGCCAACGTCCTGACTTTC
>TRBD2|many|TRBV6-4|TRBJ2-3
CASSELAGSTDTQYF
TGTGCCAGCAGTGAACTAGCGGGGTCCACAGATACGCAGTATTTT
>TRBD1|-|TRBV7-9|TRBJ1-2
CASSLTTGEYGYTF
TGCGCCAGCAGCTTAACGACAGGGGAATATGGCTACACCTTC
>-|-|TRBV29-1|TRBJ2-6
CSVEVGGANVLTF
TGCAGCGTTGAAGTCGGTGGGGCCAACGTCCTGACTTTC
>TRBD1|-|TRBV9|TRBJ2-2
CASSWGTANTGELFF
TGTGCCAGCAGCTGGGGGACAGCGAACACCGGGGAGCTGTTTTTT
>-|-|TRBV9|TRBJ1-3
CASSVSQGAGNTIYF
TGTGCCAGCAGCGTAAGCCAGGGCGCTGGAAACACCATATATTTT
>-|-|TRBV6-6|TRBJ1-1
CASSYSSNEAFF
TGTGCCAGCAGTTACTCGTCAAATGAAGCTTTCTTT
>-|-|TRBV20-1|TRBJ2-6
CSAIGRGSGANVLTF
TGCAGTGCGATAGGAAGGGGTTCTGGGGCCAACGTCCTGACTTTC
>-|once|TRBV7-9|TRBJ2-7
CASSSGTFEQYF
TGTGCCAGCAGCTCCGGGACCTTCGAGCAGTACTTC
>TRBD2|-|TRBV7-2|TRBJ2-5
CASTPWDGREETQYF
TGTGCCAGCACCCCTTGGGATGGGAGGGAGGAGACCCAGTACTTC
>-|-|TRBV6-1|TRBJ1-1
CASSYSQNTEAFF
TGTGCCAGCAGTTACTCACAGAACACTGAAGCTTTCTTT
>-|-|TRBV29-1|TRBJ1-5
CSVEGSDRDSNQPQHF
TGCAGCGTTGAAGGTAGCGATCGTGATAGCAATCAGCCCCAGCATTTT
>-|-|TRBV11-1|TRBJ1-1
CASSLRGRARGNTEAFF
TGTGCCAGCAGCTTAAGGGGGAGGGCGCGGGGGAACACTGAAGCTTTCTTT
>-|many|TRBV24-1|TRBJ2-3
CATSDPSRRVGVTDTQYF
TGTGCCACCAGTGATCCCTCGCGCAGGGTAGGGGTCACAGATACGCAGTATTTT
>TRBD2|few|TRBV29-1|TRBJ2-1
CSVAGSGKSEQFF
TGCAGCGTTGCAGGTAGCGGGAAATCAGAGCAGTTCTTC
>TRBD2|many|TRBV7-8|TRBJ2-1
CASSLYEREEGNEQFF
TGTGCCAGCAGCTTATATGAGCGGGAGGAAGGCAATGAGCAGTTCTTC
>-|-|TRBV25-1|TRBJ1-5
CASSESGRGNSNQPQHF
TGTGCCAGCAGTGAATCAGGCAGGGGCAATAGCAATCAGCCCCAGCATTTT
>-|-|TRBV20-1|TRBJ1-4
CSARAAPGENEKLFF
TGCAGTGCTAGAGCGGCCCCCGGGGAAAATGAAAAACTGTTTTTT
>TRBD1|few|TRBV10-3|TRBJ1-1
CASTPGGNTEAFF
TGTGCCAGTACCCCAGGGGGAAACACTGAAGCTTTCTTT
>TRBD2|-|TRBV5-1|TRBJ2-5
CASSLGLAGEETQYF
TGCGCCAGCAGCTTGGGACTAGCGGGAGAAGAGACCCAGTACTTC
>TRBD1|few|TRBV2|TRBJ1-1
CASTGQGGLNTEAFF
TGTGCCAGCACGGGACAGGGGGGGTTGAACACTGAAGCTTTCTTT
>-|once|TRBV29-1|TRBJ2-5
CSAPRGSRLEETQYF
TGCAGCGCCCCCCGGGGTAGCCGACTGGAGGAGACCCAGTACTTC
>-|-|TRBV7-2|TRBJ1-6
CASTDNSPLHF
TGTGCCAGCACCGATAATTCACCCCTCCACTTT
>TRBD2|few|TRBV6-1|TRBJ2-7
CASSELAGGGLSYEQYF
TGTGCCAGCAGTGAATTAGCGGGGGGAGGCCTCTCCTACGAGCAGTACTTC
>-|once|TRBV7-3|TRBJ2-5
CASSPNGAVGETQYF
TGTGCCAGCAGCCCGAACGGGGCAGTGGGCGAGACCCAGTACTTC
>TRBD1|once|TRBV20-1|TRBJ1-6
CSARDRRGRSPLHF
TGCAGTGCTAGAGATCGGAGGGGGCGTTCACCCCTCCACTTT
>-|-|TRBV7-2|TRBJ2-5
CASSRDSNQETQYF
TGTGCCAGCAGTCGTGACAGTAACCAAGAGACCCAGTACTTC
>TRBD2|-|TRBV20-1|TRBJ2-1
CSASSGSGSYNEQFF
TGCAGTGCTAGTAGCGGGTCTGGCTCCTACAATGAGCAGTTCTTC
>TRBD1|once|TRBV30|TRBJ1-1
CAWGATGDTEAFF
TGTGCCTGGGGCGCTACAGGGGACACTGAAGCTTTCTTT
>TRBD1|-|TRBV20-1|TRBJ2-5
CSASMTGAGYF
TGCAGTGCTAGCATGACAGGGGCCGGGTACTTC
>TRBD1|-|TRBV20-1|TRBJ1-2
CSATTGGSGYTF
TGCAGTGCTACCACAGGGGGCAGTGGCTACACCTTC
>TRBD1|-|TRBV10-3|TRBJ2-7
CAISELLGQGAYEQYF
TGTGCCATCAGTGAGTTGCTGGGACAGGGGGCGTACGAGCAGTACTTC
>TRBD1|-|TRBV7-2|TRBJ1-6
CASSSGQGSNSPLHF
TGTGCCAGCAGCTCGGGACAGGGGAGTAATTCACCCCTCCACTTT
>-|-|TRBV2|TRBJ1-2
CASSLSGYGYTF
TGTGCCAGCAGCCTTTCAGGCTATGGCTACACCTTC
>-|-|TRBV20-1|TRBJ2-3
CSARRGGSTDTQYF
TGCAGTGCTAGAAGGGGAGGCTCTACAGATACGCAGTATTTT
>TRBD1|-|TRBV30|TRBJ1-6
CARRDSNNSPLHF
TGTGCCCGCCGGGACAGTAATAATTCACCCCTCCACTTT